This T cell receptor (beta chain) was obtained from a study of T cell changes during pregnancy in multiple sclerosis. This clone occurred once. Sequencing was performed with immunoSEQ multiplex PCR; in TCRdb, only in-frame clones are kept and a portion is missing. The data hold 35,000 to 45,000 clones, with around 92% observed a single time. The length of the CDR3 is 12 residues. V trimming: 2 bases; J trimming: 7 bases; junction bases outside the gene matches: 1. CDR1 and CDR2 (germline): MNHNY, SVGAGI (reference sequence). The chain is built from TRBV6-6 and TRBJ2-5; 7 nucleotides agree with TRBD2. This sequence originates from a female donor in good health, enrolled as a control in a pregnancy study. This specimen was CD4+ T cells from peripheral blood mononuclear cells, taken in the second trimester of pregnancy. Written as DNA, the CDR3 is TGTGCCAGCAGTTACACGGGAGGGACCCAGTACTTC. This sequence encodes CASSYTGGTQYF.